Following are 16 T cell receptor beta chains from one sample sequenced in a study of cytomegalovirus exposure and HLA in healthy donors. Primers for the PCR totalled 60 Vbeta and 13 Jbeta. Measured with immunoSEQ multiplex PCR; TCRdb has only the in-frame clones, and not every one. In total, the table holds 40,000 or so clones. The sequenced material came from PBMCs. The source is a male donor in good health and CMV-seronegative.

The CDR3 coding sequence is TGCGCCAGCAGCTTGGGTACTAGCGGGACCTTATACAATGAGCAGTTCTTC. Residues: CASSLGTSGTLYNEQFF. The V and J genes are TRBV5-1 and TRBJ2-1; 10 nucleotides line up with TRBD2. This CDR3 region has 17 residues. Germline V CDR1 and CDR2: SGHRS, YFSETQ. The ends lost 0 bases at V and 4 bases at J; junction bases unmatched: 7.

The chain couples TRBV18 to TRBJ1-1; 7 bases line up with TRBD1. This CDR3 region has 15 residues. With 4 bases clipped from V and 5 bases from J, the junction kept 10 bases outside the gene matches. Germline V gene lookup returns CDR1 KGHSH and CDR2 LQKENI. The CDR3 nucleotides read TGTGCCAGCTCACTTGCCTACAGGGGAAGGACTGAAGCTTTCTTT. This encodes CASSLAYRGRTEAFF. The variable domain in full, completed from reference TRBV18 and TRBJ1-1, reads NAGVMQNPRHLVRRRGQEARLRCSPMKGHSHVYWYRQLPEEGLKFMVYLQKENIIDESGMPKERFSAEFPKEGPSILRIQQVVRGDSAAYFCASSLAYRGRTEAFFGQGTRLTVV.

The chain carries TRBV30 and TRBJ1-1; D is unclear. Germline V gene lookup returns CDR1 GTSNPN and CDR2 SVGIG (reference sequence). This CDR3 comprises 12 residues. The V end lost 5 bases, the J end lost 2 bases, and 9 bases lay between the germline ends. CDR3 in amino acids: CAWAGINTEAFF. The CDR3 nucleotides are TGTGCCTGGGCGGGGATAAACACTGAAGCTTTCTTT.

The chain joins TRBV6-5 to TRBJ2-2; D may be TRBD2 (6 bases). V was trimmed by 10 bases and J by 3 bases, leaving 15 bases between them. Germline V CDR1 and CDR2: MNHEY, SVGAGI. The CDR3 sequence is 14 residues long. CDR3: CATKREADTGELFF. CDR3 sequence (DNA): TGTGCCACCAAGAGGGAGGCGGACACCGGGGAGCTGTTTTTT.

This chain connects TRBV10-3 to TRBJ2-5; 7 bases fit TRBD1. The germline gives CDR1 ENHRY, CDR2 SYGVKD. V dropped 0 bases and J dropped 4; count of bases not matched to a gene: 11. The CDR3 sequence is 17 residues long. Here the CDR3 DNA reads TGTGCCATCAGTGAGTCGCCATTGGGACAGTCCGCAGAGACCCAGTACTTC. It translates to CAISESPLGQSAETQYF.

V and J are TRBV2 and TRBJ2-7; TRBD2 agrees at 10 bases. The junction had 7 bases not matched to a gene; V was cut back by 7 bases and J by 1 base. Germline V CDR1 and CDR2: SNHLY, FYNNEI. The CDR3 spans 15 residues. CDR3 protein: CASKDGTSVSYEQYF. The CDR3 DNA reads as TGTGCCAGCAAAGACGGGACTAGCGTTTCCTACGAGCAGTACTTC.

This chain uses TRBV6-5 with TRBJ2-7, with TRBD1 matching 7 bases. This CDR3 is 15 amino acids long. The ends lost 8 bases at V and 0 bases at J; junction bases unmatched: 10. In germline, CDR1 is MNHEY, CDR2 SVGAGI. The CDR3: CASGQARTSSYEQYF. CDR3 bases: TGTGCCAGCGGACAGGCTAGAACGAGCTCCTACGAGCAGTACTTC.

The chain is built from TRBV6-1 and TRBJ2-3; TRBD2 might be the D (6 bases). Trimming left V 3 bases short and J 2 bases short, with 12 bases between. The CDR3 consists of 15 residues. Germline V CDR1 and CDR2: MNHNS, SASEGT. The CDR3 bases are TGTGCCAGCAGTGACCGTAGCGGAACCACAGATACGCAGTATTTT. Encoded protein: CASSDRSGTTDTQYF.

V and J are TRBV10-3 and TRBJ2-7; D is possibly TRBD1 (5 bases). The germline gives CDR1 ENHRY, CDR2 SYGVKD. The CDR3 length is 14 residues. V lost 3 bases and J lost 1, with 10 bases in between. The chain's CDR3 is CAISERDRSYEQYF. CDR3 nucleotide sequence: TGTGCCATCAGTGAACGAGACAGATCCTACGAGCAGTACTTC.

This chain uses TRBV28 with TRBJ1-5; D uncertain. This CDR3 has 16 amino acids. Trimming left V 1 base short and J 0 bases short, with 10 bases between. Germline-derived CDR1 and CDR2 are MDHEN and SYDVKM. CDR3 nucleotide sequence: TGTGCCAGCAGTTTATTCATGGGCAGTAGCAATCAGCCCCAGCATTTT. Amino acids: CASSLFMGSSNQPQHF.

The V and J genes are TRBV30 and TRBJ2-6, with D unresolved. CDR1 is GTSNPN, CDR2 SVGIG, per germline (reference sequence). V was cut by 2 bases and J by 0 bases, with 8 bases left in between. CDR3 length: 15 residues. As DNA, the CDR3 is TGTGCCTGGAGTCTGGCCCACTCTGGGGCCAACGTCCTGACTTTC. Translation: CAWSLAHSGANVLTF.

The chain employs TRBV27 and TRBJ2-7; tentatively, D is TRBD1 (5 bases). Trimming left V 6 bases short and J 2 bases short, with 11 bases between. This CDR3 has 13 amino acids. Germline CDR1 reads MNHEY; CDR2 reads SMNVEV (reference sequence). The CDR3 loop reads CASRVQGAYEQYF. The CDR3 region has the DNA TGTGCCAGCAGGGTACAAGGGGCCTACGAGCAGTACTTC.

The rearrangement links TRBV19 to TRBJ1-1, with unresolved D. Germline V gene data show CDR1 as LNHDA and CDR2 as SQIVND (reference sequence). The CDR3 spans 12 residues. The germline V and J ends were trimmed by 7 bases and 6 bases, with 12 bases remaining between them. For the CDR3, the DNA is TGTGCCAGTACAACGCGTTTAGCTGAAGCTTTCTTT. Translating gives CASTTRLAEAFF.

The CDR3 sequence is CASSLGTVGYGYTF. For the CDR3, the DNA is TGCGCCAGCAGCCTCGGGACAGTCGGCTATGGCTACACCTTC. The V and J genes are TRBV5-1 and TRBJ1-2, with TRBD1 matching over 7 bases. The germline V gene encodes CDR1 SGHRS and CDR2 YFSETQ. The ends lost 4 bases at V and 4 bases at J; junction bases unmatched: 7. The length of the CDR3 is 14 residues.

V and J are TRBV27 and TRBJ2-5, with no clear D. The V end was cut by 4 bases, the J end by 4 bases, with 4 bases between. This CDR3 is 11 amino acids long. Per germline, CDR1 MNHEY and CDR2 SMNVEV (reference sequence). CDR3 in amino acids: CASSWRETQYF. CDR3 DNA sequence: TGTGCCAGCAGTTGGAGAGAGACCCAGTACTTC.

CDR3 region: CASAGAPGYTF. In nucleotides, the CDR3 is TGTGCTTCTGCAGGGGCTCCGGGCTACACCTTC. The chain joins TRBV30 to TRBJ1-2; a possible D gene is TRBD1 (6 bases). The CDR3 contains 11 residues. Germline CDR1 and CDR2: GTSNPN and SVGIG (reference sequence).